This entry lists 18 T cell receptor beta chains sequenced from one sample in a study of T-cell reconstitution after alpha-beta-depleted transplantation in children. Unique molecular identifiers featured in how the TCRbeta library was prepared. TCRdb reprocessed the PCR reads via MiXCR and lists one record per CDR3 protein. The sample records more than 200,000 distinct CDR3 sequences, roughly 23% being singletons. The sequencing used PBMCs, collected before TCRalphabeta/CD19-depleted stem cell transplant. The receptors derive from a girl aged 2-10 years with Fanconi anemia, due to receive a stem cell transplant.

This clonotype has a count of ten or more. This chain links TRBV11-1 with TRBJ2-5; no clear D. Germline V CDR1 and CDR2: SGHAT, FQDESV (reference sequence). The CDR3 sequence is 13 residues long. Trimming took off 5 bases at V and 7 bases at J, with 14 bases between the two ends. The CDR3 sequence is CASSPHFPGTQYF. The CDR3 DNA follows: TGTGCCAGCAGCCCCCACTTCCCAGGGACCCAGTACTTC.

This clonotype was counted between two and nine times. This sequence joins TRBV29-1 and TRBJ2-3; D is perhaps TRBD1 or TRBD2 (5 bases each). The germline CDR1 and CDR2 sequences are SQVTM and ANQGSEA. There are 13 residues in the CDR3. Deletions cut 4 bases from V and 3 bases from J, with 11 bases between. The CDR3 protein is CSVGEGRTDTQYF. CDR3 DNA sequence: TGCAGCGTTGGCGAGGGGCGTACAGATACGCAGTATTTT.

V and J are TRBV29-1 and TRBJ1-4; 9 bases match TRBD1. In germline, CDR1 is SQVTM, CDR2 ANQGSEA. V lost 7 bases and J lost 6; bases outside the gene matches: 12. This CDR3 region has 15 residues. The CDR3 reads CSASGTGRSYEKLFF. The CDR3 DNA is TGCAGCGCCTCTGGGACAGGGAGATCCTATGAAAAACTGTTTTTT. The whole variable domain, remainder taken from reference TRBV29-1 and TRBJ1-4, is SAVISQKPSRDICQRGTSLTIQCQVDSQVTMMFWYRQQPGQSLTLIATANQGSEATYESGFVIDKFPISRPNLTFSTLTVSNMSPEDSSIYLCSASGTGRSYEKLFFGSGTQLSVL.

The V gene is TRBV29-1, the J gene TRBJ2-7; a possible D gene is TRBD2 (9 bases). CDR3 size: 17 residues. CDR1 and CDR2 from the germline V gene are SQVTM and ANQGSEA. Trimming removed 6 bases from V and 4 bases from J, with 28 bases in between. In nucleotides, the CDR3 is TGCAGCGTAAGACAGGGGCGGCCGGAGGCGGGAGGGTACGAGCAGTACTTC. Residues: CSVRQGRPEAGGYEQYF.

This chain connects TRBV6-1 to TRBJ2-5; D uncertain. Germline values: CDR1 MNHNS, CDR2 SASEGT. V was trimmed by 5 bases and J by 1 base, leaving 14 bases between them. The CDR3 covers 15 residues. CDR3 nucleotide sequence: TGTGCCAGCAGTCTATTGGGGTTTCCCCAAGAGACCCAGTACTTC. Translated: CASSLLGFPQETQYF.

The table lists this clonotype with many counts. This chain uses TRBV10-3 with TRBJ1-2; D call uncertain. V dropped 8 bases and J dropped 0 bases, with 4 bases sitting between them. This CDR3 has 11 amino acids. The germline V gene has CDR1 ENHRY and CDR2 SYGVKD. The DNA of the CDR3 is TGTGCCATCCAGGCTAACTATGGCTACACCTTC. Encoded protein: CAIQANYGYTF.

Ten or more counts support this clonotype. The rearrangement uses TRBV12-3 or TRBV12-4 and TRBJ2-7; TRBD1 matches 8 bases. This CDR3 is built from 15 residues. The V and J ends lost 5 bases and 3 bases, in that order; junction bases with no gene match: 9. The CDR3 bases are TGTGCCAGCAGTCCCGGGACAGGTTTACACTACGAGCAGTACTTC. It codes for CASSPGTGLHYEQYF.

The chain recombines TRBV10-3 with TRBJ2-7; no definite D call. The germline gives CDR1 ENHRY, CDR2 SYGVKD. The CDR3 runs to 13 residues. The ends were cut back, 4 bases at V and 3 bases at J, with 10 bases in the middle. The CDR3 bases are TGTGCCATCAGTGTTCGGGCAGGCTACGAGCAGTACTTC. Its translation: CAISVRAGYEQYF.

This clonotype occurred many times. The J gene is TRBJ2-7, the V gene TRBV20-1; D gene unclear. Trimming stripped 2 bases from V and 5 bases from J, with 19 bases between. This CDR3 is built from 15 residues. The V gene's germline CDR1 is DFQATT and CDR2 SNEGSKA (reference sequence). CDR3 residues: CSARNQEKPRNEQYF. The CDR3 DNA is TGCAGTGCTAGAAACCAGGAGAAGCCGAGGAACGAGCAGTACTTC.

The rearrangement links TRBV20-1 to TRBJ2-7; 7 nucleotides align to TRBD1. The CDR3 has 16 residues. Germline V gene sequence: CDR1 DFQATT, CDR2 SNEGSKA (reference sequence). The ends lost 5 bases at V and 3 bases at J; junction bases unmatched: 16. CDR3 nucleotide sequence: TGCAGTGCTCACGCCGCTGGACAGGACGGAGGCTACGAGCAGTACTTC. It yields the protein CSAHAAGQDGGYEQYF.

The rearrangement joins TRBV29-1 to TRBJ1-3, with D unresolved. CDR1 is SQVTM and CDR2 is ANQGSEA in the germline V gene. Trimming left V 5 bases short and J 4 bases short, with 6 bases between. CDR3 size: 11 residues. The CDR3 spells CSVLEGNTIYF. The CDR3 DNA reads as TGCAGCGTTTTGGAGGGAAACACCATATATTTT. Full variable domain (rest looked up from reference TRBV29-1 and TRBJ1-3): SAVISQKPSRDICQRGTSLTIQCQVDSQVTMMFWYRQQPGQSLTLIATANQGSEATYESGFVIDKFPISRPNLTFSTLTVSNMSPEDSSIYLCSVLEGNTIYFGEGSWLTVV.

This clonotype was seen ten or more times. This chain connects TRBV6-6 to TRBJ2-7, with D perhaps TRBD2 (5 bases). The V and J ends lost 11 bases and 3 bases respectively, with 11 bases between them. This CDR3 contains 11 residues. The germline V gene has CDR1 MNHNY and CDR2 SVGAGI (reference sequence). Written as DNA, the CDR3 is TGTGCCGCCCGAGGGATCTACGAGCAGTACTTC. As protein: CAARGIYEQYF.

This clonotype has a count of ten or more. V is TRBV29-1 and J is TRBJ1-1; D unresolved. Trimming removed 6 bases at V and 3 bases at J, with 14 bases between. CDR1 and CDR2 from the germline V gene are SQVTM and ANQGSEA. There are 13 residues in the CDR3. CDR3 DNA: TGCAGCGTAATAATGATCGTGGACACTGAAGCTTTCTTT. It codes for CSVIMIVDTEAFF.

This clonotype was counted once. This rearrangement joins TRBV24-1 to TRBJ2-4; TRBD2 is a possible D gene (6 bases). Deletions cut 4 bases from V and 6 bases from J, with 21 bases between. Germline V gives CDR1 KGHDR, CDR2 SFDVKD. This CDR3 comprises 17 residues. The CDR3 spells CATSDPRAGERRNIQYF. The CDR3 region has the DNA TGTGCCACCAGTGACCCCCGAGCGGGCGAACGTAGAAACATTCAGTACTTC.

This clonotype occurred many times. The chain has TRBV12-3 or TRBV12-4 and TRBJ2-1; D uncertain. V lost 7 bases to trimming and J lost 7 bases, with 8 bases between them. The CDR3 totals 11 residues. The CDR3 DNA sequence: TGTGCCAGCACCCCTTCTAATGAGCAGTTCTTC. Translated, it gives CASTPSNEQFF.

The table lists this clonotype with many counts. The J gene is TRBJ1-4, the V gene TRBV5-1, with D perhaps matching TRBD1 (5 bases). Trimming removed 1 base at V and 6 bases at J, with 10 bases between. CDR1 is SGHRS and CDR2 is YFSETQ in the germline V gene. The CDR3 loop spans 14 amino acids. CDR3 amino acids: CASSLRGSDEKLFF. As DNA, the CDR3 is TGCGCCAGCAGCTTGAGGGGTTCAGATGAAAAACTGTTTTTT.

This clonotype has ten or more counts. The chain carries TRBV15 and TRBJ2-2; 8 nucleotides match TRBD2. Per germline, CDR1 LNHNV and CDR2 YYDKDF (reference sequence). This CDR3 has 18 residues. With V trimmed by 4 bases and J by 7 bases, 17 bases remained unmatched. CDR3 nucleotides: TGTGCCACCAGCAAAAGAACGGGGGGGCAAGGGCTAGGCGGGGAGCTGTTTTTT. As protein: CATSKRTGGQGLGGELFF.

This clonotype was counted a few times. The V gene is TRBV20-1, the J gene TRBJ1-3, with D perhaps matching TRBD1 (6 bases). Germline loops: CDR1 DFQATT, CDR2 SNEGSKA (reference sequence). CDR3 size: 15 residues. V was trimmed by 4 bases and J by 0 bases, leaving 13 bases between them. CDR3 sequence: CSAMRGPRSGNTIYF. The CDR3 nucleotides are TGCAGTGCTATGCGGGGGCCCCGCTCTGGAAACACCATATATTTT.